This TCR beta chain was observed in a study of CXCR3-negative and CXCR3-positive naive CD8 T cells. From germline, CDR1 is SNHLY and CDR2 FYNNEI. The CDR3 is made up of 16 amino acids. Concerning this clonotype: What it recognizes is unknown.

The study's findings and limits: Comparably high diversity marked both naive subsets, whereas memory CD8+ cells had much lower diversity. Naive cells positive for CXCR3 carried more hydrophobic TRB CDR3s than CXCR3-negative ones.

5' RACE that incorporated UMI labels was used to prepare the TRB cDNA libraries. Each CDR3 protein gets one entry in TCRdb, which reprocessed the 5' RACE reads and gives no DNA. With some 130,000 distinct CDR3 sequences in the sample, the ten largest clones hold just under 0.5%. Naive CD8+ T cells displayed a CD45RO-CCR7+CD27+CD95- phenotype. Sequenced sample: naive CXCR3- CD8+ T cells from blood. Specified subset: CD45RO-CCR7+CD27+CD95- naive CD8+ T cells lacking CXCR3 (TNR3-). The clonotype comes from a human donor in good health. Some clones in this sample may be carry-over from other donors' samples. The chain carries TRBV2 and TRBJ2-7; TCRdb names TRBD1, which stays unverified in the absence of DNA. CDR3 loop: CASSEWWHTPPYEQYF.